This is a list of T cell receptor beta chains from one sample in a study of regulatory T cells in long-lasting Graves disease. Using its own MiXCR run on the multiplex PCR reads, TCRdb lists one record per CDR3 protein. This table has 350,000 to 550,000 distinct CDR3 sequences, 15% appearing once. The sample also formed part of further work on T cells in Graves' hyperthyroidism and ophthalmopathy.

The source material was peripheral blood mononuclear cells (PBMCs), sampled at new diagnosis, from a patient treated with antithyroid drugs. These receptors originate from a woman in her 30s with Graves disease. Each CDR3 is given with its conserved first and last residue. A D gene is named only where the DNA matches it firmly. Only some rows state a clone size, as once, few, many or a class for expanded clones.

d_gene	j_gene	v_gene	abundance	CDR3aa	CDR3nt
TRBD1	TRBJ1-2	TRBV11-2	many	CASSHYEGAFEGYTF	TGTGCCAGCAGCCATTACGAGGGGGCCTTTGAGGGCTACACCTTC
-	TRBJ1-1	TRBV30	-	CAWRRKGFPEAFF	TGTGCCTGGCGTAGGAAGGGGTTCCCTGAAGCTTTCTTT
TRBD2	TRBJ2-3	TRBV29-1	-	CSVESGRAPDTQYF	TGCAGCGTAGAAAGCGGGAGGGCCCCAGATACGCAGTATTTT
TRBD1	TRBJ1-1	TRBV20-1	many	CSARGVRGPDHTEAFF	TGCAGTGCTAGAGGCGTCAGGGGGCCGGACCACACTGAAGCTTTCTTT
TRBD1	TRBJ2-7	TRBV5-1	many	CASSLPTGGSYEQYF	TGCGCCAGCAGCCTCCCGACAGGGGGCTCCTACGAGCAGTACTTC
-	TRBJ2-3	TRBV29-1	many	CGGAGAGAGDTQYF	TGCGGGGGGGCCGGCGCGGGAGCGGGGGATACGCAGTATTTT
-	TRBJ1-4	TRBV27	-	CASRAGDATNEKLFF	TGTGCCAGTCGGGCAGGGGATGCAACTAATGAAAAACTGTTTTTT
-	TRBJ2-1	TRBV29-1	few	CSVGAVRGSNNEQFF	TGCAGCGTCGGTGCTGTTAGGGGGAGCAACAATGAGCAGTTCTTC
-	TRBJ1-4	TRBV27	many	CASSLSLGATNEKLFF	TGTGCCAGCAGTTTATCGTTAGGGGCAACTAATGAAAAACTGTTTTTT
TRBD2	TRBJ2-1	TRBV18	many	CASSGTSGAGNEQFF	TGTGCCAGCTCAGGGACTAGCGGAGCGGGAAATGAGCAGTTCTTC
-	TRBJ2-1	TRBV2	many	CASSELASTNEQFF	TGTGCCAGCAGTGAATTAGCTAGCACCAATGAGCAGTTCTTC
-	TRBJ2-5	TRBV5-1	-	CASSPTGPRGEETQYF	TGCGCCAGCAGCCCAACAGGGCCCAGGGGGGAAGAGACCCAGTACTTC
-	TRBJ1-2	TRBV12-5	many	CASGLVRSGSDGYTF	TGTGCTAGTGGTTTGGTACGGTCAGGGAGCGATGGCTACACCTTC
-	TRBJ2-1	TRBV2	many	CASSEWGDNEQFF	TGTGCCAGCAGTGAATGGGGGGACAATGAGCAGTTCTTC
TRBD2	TRBJ2-3	TRBV20-1	-	CSANRGRAAGGPRTDTQYF	TGCAGTGCTAACAGGGGCCGAGCAGCGGGAGGGCCGCGCACAGATACGCAGTATTTT
-	TRBJ1-1	TRBV20-1	many	CSARVPQGNTEAFF	TGCAGTGCTAGAGTTCCACAGGGAAACACTGAAGCTTTCTTT
-	TRBJ2-1	TRBV12-3/TRBV12-4	many	CASSLADYEQFF	TGTGCCAGCAGTTTAGCCGATTACGAGCAGTTCTTC
-	TRBJ1-5	TRBV6-1	many	CASSEVNGVGHALSNQPQHF	TGTGCCAGCAGTGAAGTGAATGGGGTGGGGCATGCCCTTAGCAATCAGCCCCAGCATTTT
-	TRBJ2-3	TRBV10-3	-	CAISMGRKGDTQYF	TGTGCCATCAGTATGGGACGGAAAGGAGATACGCAGTATTTT
TRBD1	TRBJ2-4	TRBV27	-	CASSLGAGGAKNIQYF	TGTGCCAGCAGTTTAGGAGCAGGGGGAGCCAAAAACATTCAGTACTTC
-	TRBJ2-3	TRBV12-3/TRBV12-4	many	CASSPLDTQYF	TGTGCCAGCAGCCCCCTGGATACGCAGTATTTT
-	TRBJ2-1	TRBV2	many	CASSEEGLAGNEQFF	TGTGCCAGCAGTGAGGAAGGGCTAGCCGGCAATGAGCAGTTCTTC
-	TRBJ2-7	TRBV28	many	CASTSLITSYEQYF	TGTGCCAGCACCTCCCTCATTACCTCCTACGAGCAGTACTTC
-	TRBJ2-3	TRBV6-2/TRBV6-3	many	CASSYLPAAQGGADTQYF	TGTGCCAGCAGTTACCTTCCCGCGGCCCAGGGGGGGGCAGATACGCAGTATTTT
TRBD2	TRBJ2-1	TRBV6-1	many	CASTPGTSGRREQFF	TGTGCCAGCACCCCCGGGACTAGCGGGAGAAGGGAGCAGTTCTTC
-	TRBJ1-3	TRBV5-6	many	CASSGEGIGNTIYF	TGTGCCAGCAGCGGCGAGGGGATTGGAAACACCATATATTTT
-	TRBJ1-5	TRBV6-2/TRBV6-3	few	CASSEVGVNQPQHF	TGTGCCAGCAGTGAAGTTGGTGTAAATCAGCCCCAGCATTTT
-	TRBJ2-1	TRBV7-9	many	CASSLGGAPKDEQFF	TGTGCCAGCAGCTTGGGGGGAGCGCCAAAAGATGAGCAGTTCTTC
TRBD1	TRBJ1-5	TRBV28	-	CASSLRQGGAHQPQHF	TGTGCCAGCAGTTTACGACAGGGAGGGGCCCATCAGCCCCAGCATTTT
TRBD1	TRBJ1-2	TRBV6-1	many	CASSEGPGDSNYGYTF	TGTGCCAGCAGTGAAGGACCCGGGGACAGCAACTATGGCTACACCTTC
-	TRBJ2-3	TRBV12-3/TRBV12-4	-	CASSFPGAPSTDTRYF	TGTGCCAGCAGTTTCCCAGGAGCGCCGAGCACAGATACGCGGTATTTT
TRBD2	TRBJ2-7	TRBV13	-	CASSLGRLGGGNYEQYF	TGTGCCAGCAGCTTAGGGCGTTTAGGCGGGGGGAACTACGAGCAGTACTTC
-	TRBJ2-5	TRBV7-3	many	CASSLNQWETQYF	TGTGCCAGCAGCTTAAACCAGTGGGAGACCCAGTACTTC
-	TRBJ1-1	TRBV7-3	many	CASSLIGNTEAFF	TGTGCCAGCAGCTTAATCGGCAACACTGAAGCTTTCTTT
-	TRBJ1-2	TRBV12-3/TRBV12-4	many	CASTFSGYGYTF	TGTGCCAGCACCTTCAGTGGTTATGGCTACACCTTC
TRBD2	TRBJ2-3	TRBV7-9	once	CASSLAGLAKHTQYF	TGTGCCAGCAGCTTAGCGGGACTAGCGAAGCATACGCAGTATTTT
-	TRBJ1-1	TRBV30	many	CAWRRHLNTEAFF	TGTGCCTGGAGGAGACATTTGAACACTGAAGCTTTCTTT
-	TRBJ2-3	TRBV20-1	many	CSASPVGGSQYF	TGCAGTGCTAGCCCCGTTGGGGGCTCGCAGTATTTT
TRBD1	TRBJ2-1	TRBV11-1	many	CASSFGTGSNEQFF	TGTGCCAGCAGCTTTGGGACAGGGTCGAATGAGCAGTTCTTC
TRBD1	TRBJ2-4	TRBV6-1	few	CASRSGTGGLAKNIQYF	TGTGCCAGCAGATCCGGGACAGGGGGGTTGGCCAAAAACATTCAGTACTTC
-	TRBJ1-2	TRBV12-3/TRBV12-4	few	CASSFTREPTNYGYTF	TGTGCCAGCAGTTTTACCAGGGAGCCCACTAACTATGGCTACACCTTC
TRBD1	TRBJ2-1	TRBV5-6	-	CASSPGQNYNEQFF	TGTGCCAGCAGCCCGGGACAGAACTACAATGAGCAGTTCTTC
TRBD1	TRBJ2-6	TRBV9	-	CASSVPSGTGDYSGANVLTF	TGTGCCAGCAGCGTGCCTTCGGGGACAGGTGATTACTCTGGGGCCAACGTCCTGACTTTC
-	TRBJ2-2	TRBV5-1	few	CASSLSQGTGELFF	TGCGCCAGCAGCTTGTCACAGGGAACCGGGGAGCTGTTTTTT
-	TRBJ1-3	TRBV20-1	few	CSARAGGGGSTIYF	TGCAGTGCTAGAGCCGGTGGGGGGGGGAGCACCATATATTTT
TRBD2	TRBJ2-1	TRBV19	many	CASSILAGVQGEQFF	TGTGCCAGTAGTATTCTAGCGGGAGTGCAGGGTGAGCAGTTCTTC
-	TRBJ1-1	TRBV19	-	CASSIRQELNTEAFF	TGTGCCAGTAGTATAAGACAGGAGCTGAACACTGAAGCTTTCTTT
TRBD2	TRBJ2-3	TRBV6-5	-	CASLWLAGGGTDTQYF	TGTGCCAGCCTTTGGCTAGCGGGAGGGGGCACAGATACGCAGTATTTT
-	TRBJ1-6	TRBV27	many	CASSPGFRSPLHF	TGTGCCAGCAGTCCGGGATTTAGGTCACCCCTCCACTTT
-	TRBJ2-2	TRBV30	few	CAWSVYHPDGELFF	TGTGCCTGGAGTGTATATCATCCGGACGGGGAGCTGTTTTTT
-	TRBJ2-1	TRBV4-1	-	CASSQELGVILNEQFF	TGCGCCAGCAGCCAAGAGCTAGGGGTTATCCTAAATGAGCAGTTCTTC
-	TRBJ1-3	TRBV28	-	CASRPGGNTIYF	TGTGCCAGCAGACCCGGCGGAAACACCATATATTTT
-	TRBJ1-2	TRBV28	many	CASSFDYYGYTF	TGTGCCAGCAGTTTCGACTACTATGGCTACACCTTC